This T cell receptor beta chain was retrieved from a study of T cell responses to AZD1222 COVID-19 vaccine. Profiled with immunoSEQ multiplex PCR; TCRdb holds only in-frame clones, not every one. The profile shows roughly 150,000 clones, less than 95% of them singletons. The input for sequencing was peripheral blood, taken on day 0 of AZD1222 vaccination. This clonotype was obtained from an adult in good health.

CDR3 sequence reads: CASSQDWTNLAKNIQYF. In DNA, the CDR3 is TGCGCCAGCAGCCAAGATTGGACTAACCTAGCCAAAAACATTCAGTACTTC. The chain employs TRBV4-3 and TRBJ2-4; the D gene is possibly TRBD2 (6 bases). The length of the CDR3 is 17 residues. V was trimmed by 0 bases and J by 0 bases, leaving 12 bases between them. Germline loops: CDR1 LGHNA, CDR2 YSLEER.